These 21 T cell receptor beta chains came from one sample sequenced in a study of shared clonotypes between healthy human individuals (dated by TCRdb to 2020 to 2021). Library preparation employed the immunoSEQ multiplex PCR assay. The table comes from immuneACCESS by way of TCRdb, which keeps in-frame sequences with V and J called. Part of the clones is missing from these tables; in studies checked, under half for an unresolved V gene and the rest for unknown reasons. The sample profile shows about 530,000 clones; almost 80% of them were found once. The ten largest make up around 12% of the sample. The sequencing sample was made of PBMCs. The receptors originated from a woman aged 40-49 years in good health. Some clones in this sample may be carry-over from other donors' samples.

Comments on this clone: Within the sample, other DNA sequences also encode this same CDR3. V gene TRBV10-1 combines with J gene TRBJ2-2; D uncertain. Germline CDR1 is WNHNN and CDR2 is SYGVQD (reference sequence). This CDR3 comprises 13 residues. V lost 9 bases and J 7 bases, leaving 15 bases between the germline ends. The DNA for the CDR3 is TGCGCCAGTACCCGGTCGACGGGCGGGGAGCTGTTTTTT. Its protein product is CASTRSTGGELFF.

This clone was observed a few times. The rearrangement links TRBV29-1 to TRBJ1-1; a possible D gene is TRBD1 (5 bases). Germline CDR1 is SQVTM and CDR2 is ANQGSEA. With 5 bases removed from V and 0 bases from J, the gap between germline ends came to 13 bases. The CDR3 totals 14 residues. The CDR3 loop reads CSVRRGGMNTEAFF. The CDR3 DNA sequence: TGCAGCGTTCGGCGTGGGGGAATGAACACTGAAGCTTTCTTT. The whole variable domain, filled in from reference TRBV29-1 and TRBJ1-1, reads SAVISQKPSRDICQRGTSLTIQCQVDSQVTMMFWYRQQPGQSLTLIATANQGSEATYESGFVIDKFPISRPNLTFSTLTVSNMSPEDSSIYLCSVRRGGMNTEAFFGQGTRLTVV.

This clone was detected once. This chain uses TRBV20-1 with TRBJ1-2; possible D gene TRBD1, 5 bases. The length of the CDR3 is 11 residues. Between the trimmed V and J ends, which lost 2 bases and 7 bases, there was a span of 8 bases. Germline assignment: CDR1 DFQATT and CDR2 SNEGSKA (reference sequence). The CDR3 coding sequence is TGCAGTGCTAGACAGGGTTTTGGCTACACCTTC. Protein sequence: CSARQGFGYTF.

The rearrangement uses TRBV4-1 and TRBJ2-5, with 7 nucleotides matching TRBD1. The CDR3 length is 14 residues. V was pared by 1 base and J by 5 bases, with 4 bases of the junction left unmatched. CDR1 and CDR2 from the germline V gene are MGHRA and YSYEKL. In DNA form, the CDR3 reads TGCGCCAGCAGCCAAGTAGGGACAGTTGAGACCCAGTACTTC. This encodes CASSQVGTVETQYF.

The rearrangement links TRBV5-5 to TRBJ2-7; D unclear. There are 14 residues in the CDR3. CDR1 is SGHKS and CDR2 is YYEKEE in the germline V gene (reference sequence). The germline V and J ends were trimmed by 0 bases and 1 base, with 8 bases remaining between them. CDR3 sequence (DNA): TGTGCCAGCAGCTTGGCCACTGATTCCTACGAGCAGTACTTC. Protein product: CASSLATDSYEQYF.

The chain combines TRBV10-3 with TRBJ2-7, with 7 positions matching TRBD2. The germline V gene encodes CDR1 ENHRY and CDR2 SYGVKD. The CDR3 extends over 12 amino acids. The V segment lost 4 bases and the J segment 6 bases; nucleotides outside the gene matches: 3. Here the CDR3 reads CAISGLAGEQYF. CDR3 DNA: TGTGCCATCAGTGGGTTAGCGGGCGAGCAGTACTTC.

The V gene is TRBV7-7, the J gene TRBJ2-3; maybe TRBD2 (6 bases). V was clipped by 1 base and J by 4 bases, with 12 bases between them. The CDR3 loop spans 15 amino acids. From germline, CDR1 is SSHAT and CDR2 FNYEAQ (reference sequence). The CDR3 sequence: CASSLGGSGPDTQYF. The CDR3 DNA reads TGTGCCAGCAGCTTAGGGGGTAGCGGCCCAGATACGCAGTATTTT.

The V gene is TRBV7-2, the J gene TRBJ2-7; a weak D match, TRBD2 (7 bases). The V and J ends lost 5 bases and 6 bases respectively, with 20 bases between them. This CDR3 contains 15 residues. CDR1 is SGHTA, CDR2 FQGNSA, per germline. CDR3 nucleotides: TGTGCCAGCAGCCCTGGGGGGGGGCTCGTGAGCGAGCAGTACTTC. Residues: CASSPGGGLVSEQYF.

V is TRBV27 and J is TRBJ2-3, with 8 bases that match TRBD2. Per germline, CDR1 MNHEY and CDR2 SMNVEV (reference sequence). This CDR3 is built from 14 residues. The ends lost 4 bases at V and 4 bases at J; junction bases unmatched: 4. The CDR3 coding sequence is TGTGCCAGCAGTTACGCGGGGGGCGCAGATACGCAGTATTTT. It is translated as CASSYAGGADTQYF.

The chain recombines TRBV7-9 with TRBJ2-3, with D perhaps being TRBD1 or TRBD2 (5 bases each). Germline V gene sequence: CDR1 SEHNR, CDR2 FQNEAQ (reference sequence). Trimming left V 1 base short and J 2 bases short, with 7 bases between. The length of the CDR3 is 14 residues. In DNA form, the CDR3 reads TGTGCCAGCAGCTTAGTGGGGGTCACAGATACGCAGTATTTT. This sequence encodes CASSLVGVTDTQYF.

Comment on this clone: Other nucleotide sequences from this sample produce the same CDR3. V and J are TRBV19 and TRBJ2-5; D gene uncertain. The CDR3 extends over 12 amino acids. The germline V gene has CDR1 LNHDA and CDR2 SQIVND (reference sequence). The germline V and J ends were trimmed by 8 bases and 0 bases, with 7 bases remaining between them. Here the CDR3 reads CASGRHQETQYF. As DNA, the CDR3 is TGTGCCAGTGGTCGCCACCAAGAGACCCAGTACTTC.

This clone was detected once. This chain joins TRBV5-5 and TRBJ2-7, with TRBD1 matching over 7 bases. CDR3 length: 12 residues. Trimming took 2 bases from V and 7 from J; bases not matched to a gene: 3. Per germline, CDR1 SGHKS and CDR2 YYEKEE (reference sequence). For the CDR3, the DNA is TGTGCCAGCAGCTTTTCGGACAGGGAGCAGTACTTC. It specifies CASSFSDREQYF.

DNA for the CDR3: TGTGCCAGCAGTTTAGGACAACTTCAGCCCCAGCATTTT. Translation gives CASSLGQLQPQHF. This chain connects TRBV27 to TRBJ1-5; a weak D match, TRBD1 (5 bases). The germline V and J ends were trimmed by 2 bases and 6 bases, with 8 bases remaining between them. The CDR3 covers 13 residues. In germline, CDR1 is MNHEY, CDR2 SMNVEV (reference sequence).

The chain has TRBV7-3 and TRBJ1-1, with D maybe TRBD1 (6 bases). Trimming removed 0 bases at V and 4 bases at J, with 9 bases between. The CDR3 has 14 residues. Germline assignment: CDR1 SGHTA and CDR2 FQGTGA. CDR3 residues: CASSLTAGATEAFF. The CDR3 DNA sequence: TGTGCCAGCAGCTTAACGGCAGGGGCCACTGAAGCTTTCTTT.

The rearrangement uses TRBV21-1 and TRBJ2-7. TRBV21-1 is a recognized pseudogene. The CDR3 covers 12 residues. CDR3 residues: CASSYERREQYF. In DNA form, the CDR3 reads TGTGCCAGCAGCTACGAGCGCAGGGAGCAGTACTTC.

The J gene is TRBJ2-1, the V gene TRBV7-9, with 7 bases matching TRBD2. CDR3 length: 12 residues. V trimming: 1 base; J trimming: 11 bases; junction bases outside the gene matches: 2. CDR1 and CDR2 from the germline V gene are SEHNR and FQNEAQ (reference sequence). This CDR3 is CASSLDGRKQFF. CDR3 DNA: TGTGCCAGCAGCTTAGACGGGAGGAAGCAGTTCTTC.

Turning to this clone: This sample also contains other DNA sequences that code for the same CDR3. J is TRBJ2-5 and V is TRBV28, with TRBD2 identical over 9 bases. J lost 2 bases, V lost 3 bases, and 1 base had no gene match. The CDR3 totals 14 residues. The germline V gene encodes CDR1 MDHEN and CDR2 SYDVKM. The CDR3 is CASSLAGGQETQYF. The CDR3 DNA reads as TGTGCCAGCAGTTTGGCGGGAGGGCAAGAGACCCAGTACTTC. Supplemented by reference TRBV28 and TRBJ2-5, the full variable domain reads DVKVTQSSRYLVKRTGEKVFLECVQDMDHENMFWYRQDPGLGLRLIYFSYDVKMKEKGDIPEGYSVSREKKERFSLILESASTNQTSMYLCASSLAGGQETQYFGPGTRLLVL.

In DNA, the CDR3 is TGCGCCAGCAGCCGAACCTTAGCGGGGGCGTACAATGAGCAGTTCTTC. Translation gives CASSRTLAGAYNEQFF. The V call is TRBV4-1, the J call TRBJ2-1; 9 positions agree with TRBD2. The V gene end was trimmed by 4 bases and the J gene end by 4 bases; junction bases not matched to a gene: 8. CDR3 length equals 16 residues. The germline V gene encodes CDR1 MGHRA and CDR2 YSYEKL.

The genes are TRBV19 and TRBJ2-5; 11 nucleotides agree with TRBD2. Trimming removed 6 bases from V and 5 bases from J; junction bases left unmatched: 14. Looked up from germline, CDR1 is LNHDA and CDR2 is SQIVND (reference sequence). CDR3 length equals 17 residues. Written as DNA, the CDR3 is TGTGCCAGTAGGGGACTAGCGGAACCTGGGGGGCTGGAGACCCAGTACTTC. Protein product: CASRGLAEPGGLETQYF. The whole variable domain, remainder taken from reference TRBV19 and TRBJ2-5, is DGGITQSPKYLFRKEGQNVTLSCEQNLNHDAMYWYRQDPGQGLRLIYYSQIVNDFQKGDIAEGYSVSREKKESFPLTVTSAQKNPTAFYLCASRGLAEPGGLETQYFGPGTRLLVL.

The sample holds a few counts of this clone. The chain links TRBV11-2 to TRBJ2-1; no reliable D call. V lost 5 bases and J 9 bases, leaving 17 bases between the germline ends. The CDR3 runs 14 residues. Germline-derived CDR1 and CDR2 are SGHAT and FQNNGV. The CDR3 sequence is CASSPLLGLGEQFF. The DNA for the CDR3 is TGTGCCAGCAGCCCCCTCTTGGGGTTGGGTGAGCAGTTCTTC.

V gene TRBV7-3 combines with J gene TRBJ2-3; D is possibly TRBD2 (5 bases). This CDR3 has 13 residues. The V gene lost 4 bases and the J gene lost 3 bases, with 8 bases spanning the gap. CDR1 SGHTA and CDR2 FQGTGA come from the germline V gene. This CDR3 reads CASSWVATDTQYF. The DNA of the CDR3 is TGTGCCAGCAGCTGGGTAGCGACAGATACGCAGTATTTT.